One and the same sample provided the 30 T cell receptor beta chains below, sequenced in a study of somatic mutations in cytotoxic T cells in rheumatoid arthritis (dated by TCRdb to the late 2010s). The library was generated by the immunoSEQ multiplex PCR assay. As stored in TCRdb, this immuneACCESS dataset retains in-frame rearrangements with V and J assigned. A fraction of the clones does not appear; measured against another copy, unresolved V genes explain less than half of the discrepancy, and the remainder lacks a known reason. Counted in this sample were about 15,000 clones; around 70% of them appeared once. Over 9.5% of the sample belongs to the ten largest clones. Input material: CD8+ T cells sorted from blood. All receptors come from an adult with rheumatoid arthritis.

This clone was detected once. The J gene is TRBJ2-5, the V gene TRBV2; D gene uncertain. The V gene lost 3 bases and the J gene lost 9 bases, with 11 bases spanning the gap. Germline-derived CDR1 and CDR2 are SNHLY and FYNNEI. The CDR3 extends over 12 amino acids. CDR3 protein: CASSDSPQAQYF. CDR3 in DNA: TGTGCCAGCAGTGATAGCCCTCAGGCCCAGTACTTC. Full variable domain (outside the CDR3, taken from reference TRBV2 and TRBJ2-5): EPEVTQTPSHQVTQMGQEVILRCVPISNHLYFYWYRQILGQKVEFLVSFYNNEISEKSEIFDDQFSVERPDGSNFTLKIRSTKLEDSAMYFCASSDSPQAQYFGPGTRLLVL.

V is TRBV28 and J is TRBJ1-6; D is ambiguous. The V gene lost 2 bases and the J gene lost 10 bases, with 12 bases spanning the gap. Germline V gene data show CDR1 as MDHEN and CDR2 as SYDVKM. The CDR3 runs to 14 residues. The CDR3 spells CASSLGRIGSPLHF. The CDR3 DNA reads TGTGCCAGCAGTTTAGGCAGAATCGGATCACCCCTCCACTTT. The variable domain in full, completed from reference TRBV28 and TRBJ1-6, reads DVKVTQSSRYLVKRTGEKVFLECVQDMDHENMFWYRQDPGLGLRLIYFSYDVKMKEKGDIPEGYSVSREKKERFSLILESASTNQTSMYLCASSLGRIGSPLHFGNGTRLTVT.

This clone was seen a single time. The rearrangement uses TRBV6-5 and TRBJ2-3; a possible D gene is TRBD2 (6 bases). This CDR3 comprises 15 residues. V lost 6 bases and J lost 0, with 13 bases in between. CDR1 and CDR2 (germline): MNHEY, SVGAGI. CDR3 DNA: TGTGCCAGCAGCTGGGGCGGGGCAAGCACAGATACGCAGTATTTT. This encodes CASSWGGASTDTQYF.

J is TRBJ2-3 and V is TRBV27; TRBD1 is a possible D gene (5 bases). This CDR3 is 13 amino acids long. Trimming took off 8 bases at V and 1 base at J, with 10 bases between the two ends. Germline-derived CDR1 and CDR2 are MNHEY and SMNVEV (reference sequence). CDR3 sequence reads: CASVARGTDTQYF. The CDR3 DNA is TGTGCCAGCGTCGCCAGGGGCACAGATACGCAGTATTTT.

The rearrangement joins TRBV4-1 to TRBJ2-3, with D tentatively TRBD1 (5 bases). Trimming took 4 bases from V and 1 from J, leaving 9 bases between them. The CDR3 runs to 14 residues. Germline V gene lookup returns CDR1 MGHRA and CDR2 YSYEKL. CDR3 residues: CASSRSRGTDTQYF. In nucleotides, the CDR3 is TGCGCCAGCAGCCGCTCCAGGGGCACAGATACGCAGTATTTT.

J is TRBJ2-3 and V is TRBV7-9; 8 bases are a match to TRBD2. After removal of 7 bases from V and 2 bases from J, the junction contained 2 bases not matched to a gene. The CDR3 is 13 amino acids. Per the germline V gene, CDR1 is SEHNR and CDR2 is FQNEAQ (reference sequence). The CDR3 region is CASTGGPTDTQYF. In nucleotides, the CDR3 is TGTGCCAGCACGGGGGGGCCCACAGATACGCAGTATTTT.

CDR3 DNA: TGTGCCAGCAAGATTCATCCTAGCACAGATACGCAGTATTTT. Residues: CASKIHPSTDTQYF. The V and J genes are TRBV27 and TRBJ2-3; no definite D call. The ends were cut back, 7 bases at V and 0 bases at J, with 11 bases in the middle. Germline CDR1 MNHEY, CDR2 SMNVEV (reference sequence). The CDR3 sequence is 14 residues long.

The chain couples TRBV27 to TRBJ1-1; maybe TRBD1 (5 bases). CDR3 length: 14 amino acids. V was shortened by 2 bases and J by 5 bases, with 12 bases between the two germline ends. CDR1 and CDR2 (germline): MNHEY, SMNVEV (reference sequence). The CDR3 DNA reads TGTGCCAGCAGTTTAGGGGGTGGCTTAACTGAAGCTTTCTTT. This translates into CASSLGGGLTEAFF.

This clone was observed a single time. The chain links TRBV11-2 to TRBJ2-7, with D possibly being TRBD2 (6 bases). Per germline, CDR1 SGHAT and CDR2 FQNNGV. V lost 3 bases and J lost 6, with 9 bases in between. The CDR3 contains 12 residues. This CDR3 reads CASSLGGLEQYF. DNA of the CDR3: TGTGCCAGCAGCTTGGGGGGACTCGAGCAGTACTTC.

The chain is built from TRBV7-6 and TRBJ2-7, with D maybe TRBD2 (5 bases). The length of the CDR3 is 15 residues. From germline, CDR1 is SGHVS and CDR2 FNYEAQ. V lost 1 base and J 3 bases, leaving 13 bases between the germline ends. In DNA, the CDR3 is TGTGCCAGCAGCTTAGTGGCAGTACGGGACTACGAGCAGTACTTC. Its protein is CASSLVAVRDYEQYF.

CDR3 residues: CASSEAFRGQGTFF. CDR3 bases: TGTGCCAGCAGTGAAGCTTTCCGGGGACAGGGAACTTTCTTT. J is TRBJ1-1 and V is TRBV6-1; 9 bases fit TRBD1. Unmatched junction bases numbered 8, after V lost 0 bases and J lost 12 bases. The CDR3 length is 14 residues. Germline assignment: CDR1 MNHNS and CDR2 SASEGT.

V usage is TRBV7-9 and J usage is TRBJ2-7; weak D call: TRBD2 (5 bases). V lost 4 bases to trimming and J lost 7 bases, with 17 bases between them. This CDR3 spans 14 amino acids. Germline V gene sequence: CDR1 SEHNR, CDR2 FQNEAQ (reference sequence). The CDR3 loop reads CASSSSFDPGEQYF. The CDR3 DNA reads as TGTGCCAGCAGCTCCAGCTTTGATCCGGGGGAGCAGTACTTC.

As DNA, the CDR3 is TGTGCCAGCAGCTACGACAGGGCCCCCTATAATTCACCCCTCCACTTT. Amino acids: CASSYDRAPYNSPLHF. The chain is built from TRBV7-2 and TRBJ1-6; 7 nucleotides align to TRBD1. From germline, CDR1 is SGHTA and CDR2 FQGNSA. The ends lost 4 bases at V and 2 bases at J; junction bases unmatched: 5. The CDR3 covers 16 residues. Complete variable domain (other parts from reference TRBV7-2 and TRBJ1-6): GAGVSQSPSNKVTEKGKDVELRCDPISGHTALYWYRQSLGQGLEFLIYFQGNSAPDKSGLPSDRFSAERTGGSVSTLTIQRTQQEDSAVYLCASSYDRAPYNSPLHFGNGTRLTVT.

The chain joins TRBV6-1 to TRBJ1-1; no clear D. In germline, CDR1 is MNHNS, CDR2 SASEGT. V was cut by 2 bases and J by 11 bases, with 18 bases left in between. This CDR3 spans 14 amino acids. The chain's CDR3 is CASSEKPSVPVAFF. Here the CDR3 DNA reads TGTGCCAGCAGTGAAAAGCCTTCAGTGCCGGTCGCTTTCTTT.

The CDR3 region has the DNA TGTGCCAGCAGCTTGGGGTCCGGGGGGAGTACTGAAGCTTTCTTT. It specifies CASSLGSGGSTEAFF. V is TRBV7-9 and J is TRBJ1-1, with D perhaps matching TRBD1 (5 bases). Germline V gives CDR1 SEHNR, CDR2 FQNEAQ (reference sequence). The CDR3 runs to 15 residues. Trimming took 3 bases from V and 5 from J, leaving 16 bases between them. The full variable domain, its missing parts supplied by reference TRBV7-9 and TRBJ1-1, is DTGVSQNPRHKITKRGQNVTFRCDPISEHNRLYWYRQTLGQGPEFLTYFQNEAQLEKSRLLSDRFSAERPKGSFSTLEIQRTEQGDSAMYLCASSLGSGGSTEAFFGQGTRLTVV.

V usage is TRBV6-6 and J usage is TRBJ1-2, with D possibly being TRBD1 (5 bases). The ends were cut back, 0 bases at V and 8 bases at J, with 13 bases in the middle. The germline gives CDR1 MNHNY, CDR2 SVGAGI (reference sequence). The CDR3 has 14 residues. The CDR3: CASSYSGGASGYTF. In DNA form, the CDR3 reads TGTGCCAGCAGTTACTCGGGAGGGGCGAGCGGCTACACCTTC.

The genes are TRBV5-6 and TRBJ2-7; maybe TRBD1 (5 bases). The germline V gene has CDR1 SGHDT and CDR2 YYEEEE. This CDR3 comprises 13 residues. Trimming pared 1 base from V and 2 bases from J, leaving 7 bases between. In DNA form, the CDR3 reads TGTGCCAGCAGCTTGACCAGGGCCTACGAGCAGTACTTC. Protein product: CASSLTRAYEQYF.

The rearrangement joins TRBV29-1 to TRBJ2-7; no clear D gene. Germline values: CDR1 SQVTM, CDR2 ANQGSEA. The CDR3 totals 14 residues. V lost 0 bases and J lost 3, with 12 bases in between. The CDR3 DNA reads TGCAGCGTTGAAGACAGTTCCTTTGACTACGAGCAGTACTTC. This translates into CSVEDSSFDYEQYF.

The chain employs TRBV30 and TRBJ2-2; 8 bases are a match to TRBD1. With 2 bases clipped from V and 5 bases from J, the junction kept 4 bases outside the gene matches. The CDR3 contains 14 residues. Germline V gene lookup returns CDR1 GTSNPN and CDR2 SVGIG (reference sequence). CDR3 amino acids: CAWSRDRRTGELFF. The CDR3 DNA sequence: TGTGCCTGGAGTCGGGACAGGAGAACCGGGGAGCTGTTTTTT.

The chain combines TRBV6-1 with TRBJ2-1; D possibly corresponds to TRBD1 (7 bases). Looked up from germline, CDR1 is MNHNS and CDR2 is SASEGT. The length of the CDR3 is 13 residues. Trimming left V 6 bases short and J 16 bases short, with 22 bases between. CDR3 in DNA: TGTGCCAGCAGGGCCCCGGGGGACAGAGGGGATTTCTTC. This translates into CASRAPGDRGDFF.

This rearrangement joins TRBV3-1 (or the pseudogene TRBV3-2) to TRBJ2-3; no firm D call. CDR3 length equals 9 residues. The germline CDR1 and CDR2 sequences are LGHDT and YNNKEL (reference sequence). Trimming stripped 10 bases from V and 5 bases from J, with 4 bases between. In DNA form, the CDR3 reads TGTGCCACCAGAGATACGCAGTATTTT. Its translation: CATRDTQYF.

This chain joins TRBV6-5 and TRBJ1-1, with 8 bases fitting TRBD1. V trimming: 7 bases; J trimming: 1 base; junction bases outside the gene matches: 5. Germline loops: CDR1 MNHEY, CDR2 SVGAGI. The CDR3 loop spans 14 amino acids. The CDR3 DNA is TGTGCCAGCACCACGACAGGGGCGAACACTGAAGCTTTCTTT. Protein: CASTTTGANTEAFF.

The J gene is TRBJ2-3, the V gene TRBV7-8; D is uncertain. The CDR3 length is 18 residues. Germline lookup yields CDR1 SGHVS and CDR2 FQNEAQ. The V and J ends lost 3 bases and 0 bases respectively, with 19 bases between them. For the CDR3, the DNA is TGTGCCAGCAGCTTCTTAATGGGCAGGAGCTCTAGCACAGATACGCAGTATTTT. It encodes CASSFLMGRSSSTDTQYF.

As concerns this clone: The junction departs from the called germline gene at one end, perhaps through a read error. V and J are TRBV15 and TRBJ2-1; D ambiguous. This CDR3 spans 15 amino acids. Germline V gives CDR1 LNHNV, CDR2 YYDKDF (reference sequence). CDR3 bases: TGTGCCACCAGCTCCCGGGTTAGACCCTACGATGAGCAGTTCTTC. Its protein product is CATSSRVRPYDEQFF.

A word on this clone: Other nucleotide sequences from this sample produce the same CDR3. This chain uses TRBV28 with TRBJ1-5, with D maybe TRBD1 (6 bases). The CDR3 is 15 residues long. The V gene lost 2 bases and the J gene lost 6 bases, with 14 bases spanning the gap. The germline gives CDR1 MDHEN, CDR2 SYDVKM. CDR3 sequence: CASSLGQGYRQPQHF. The CDR3 bases are TGTGCCAGCAGTTTAGGTCAGGGGTATCGTCAGCCCCAGCATTTT.

This sequence joins TRBV28 and TRBJ2-7, with D tentatively TRBD2 (7 bases). In germline, CDR1 is MDHEN, CDR2 SYDVKM. The CDR3 runs 14 residues. V lost 2 bases and J lost 4, with 12 bases in between. Written as DNA, the CDR3 is TGTGCCAGCAGTTTAGAAGGGGGGGGTTACGAGCAGTACTTC. Its translation is CASSLEGGGYEQYF.

V and J are TRBV29-1 and TRBJ1-2; the match to TRBD1 covers 7 bases. The CDR3 has 11 residues. The germline V gene has CDR1 SQVTM and CDR2 ANQGSEA. V was clipped by 7 bases and J by 7 bases; unmatched bases: 6. The CDR3 protein is CSAWDRLGYTF. The DNA for the CDR3 is TGCAGCGCCTGGGACAGACTTGGCTACACCTTC.

Turning to this clone: Sequence at one end of the junction differs from germline and may be a read error. The V and J genes are TRBV5-1 and TRBJ2-7; TRBD1 matches 7 bases. The CDR3 consists of 14 residues. Germline CDR1 is SGHRS and CDR2 is YFSETQ. Written as DNA, the CDR3 is TGCGCCAGCAGCTGGGGGACAGAGGCCTACGAGCAGTGCTTC. Its translation: CASSWGTEAYEQCF.

This chain joins TRBV14 and TRBJ2-1, with TRBD1 matching 7 bases. Looked up from germline, CDR1 is SGHDN and CDR2 is FVKESK. V shed 4 bases, J shed 8 bases, and the junction held 2 bases outside the gene matches. CDR3 length: 12 residues. CDR3 region: CASSLTGDEQFF. The CDR3 DNA follows: TGTGCCAGCAGCCTCACAGGGGATGAGCAGTTCTTC.

This clone is large within its sample. The chain has TRBV28 and TRBJ2-7, with D perhaps TRBD1 or TRBD2 (5 bases each). This CDR3 region has 15 residues. CDR1 and CDR2 (germline): MDHEN, SYDVKM. V was pared by 5 bases and J by 4 bases, with 18 bases between. DNA of the CDR3: TGTGCCAGCAGTGTTAATGGGGGTGATGCGTACGAGCAGTACTTC. As protein: CASSVNGGDAYEQYF.